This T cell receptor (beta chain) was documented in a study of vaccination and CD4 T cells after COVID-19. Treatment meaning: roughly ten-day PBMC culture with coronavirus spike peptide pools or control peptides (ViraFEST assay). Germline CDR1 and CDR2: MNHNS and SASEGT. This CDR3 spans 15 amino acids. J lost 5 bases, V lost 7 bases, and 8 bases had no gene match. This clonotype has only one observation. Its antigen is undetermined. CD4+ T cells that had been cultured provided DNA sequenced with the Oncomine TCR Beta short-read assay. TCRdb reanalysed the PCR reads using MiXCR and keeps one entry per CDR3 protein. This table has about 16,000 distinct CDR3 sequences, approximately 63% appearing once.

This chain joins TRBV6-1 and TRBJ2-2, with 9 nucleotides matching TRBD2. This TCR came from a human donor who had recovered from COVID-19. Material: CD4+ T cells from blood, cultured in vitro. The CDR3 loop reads CASMLGLARTGELFF. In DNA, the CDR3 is TGTGCCAGCATGCTAGGACTAGCGCGGACCGGGGAGCTGTTTTTT.